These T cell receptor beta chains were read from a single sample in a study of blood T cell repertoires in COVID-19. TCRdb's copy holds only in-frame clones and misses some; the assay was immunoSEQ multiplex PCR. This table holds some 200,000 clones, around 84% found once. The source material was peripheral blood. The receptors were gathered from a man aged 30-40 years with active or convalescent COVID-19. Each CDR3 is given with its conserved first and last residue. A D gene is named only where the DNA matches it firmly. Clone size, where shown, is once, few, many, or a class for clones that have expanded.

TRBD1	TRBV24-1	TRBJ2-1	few	CATSEGQFDEQFF	TGTGCCACCAGTGAGGGACAGTTCGATGAGCAGTTCTTC
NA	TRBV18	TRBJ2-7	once	CASSPIVGAPYEQYF	TGTGCCAGCTCACCAATCGTAGGGGCCCCCTACGAGCAGTACTTC
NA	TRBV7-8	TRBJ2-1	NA	CASSPPTRALYNEQFF	TGTGCCAGCAGCCCCCCGACTAGGGCGTTGTACAATGAGCAGTTCTTC
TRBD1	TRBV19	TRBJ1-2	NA	CASSVQGADGYTF	TGTGCCAGTAGTGTCCAGGGGGCAGATGGCTACACCTTC
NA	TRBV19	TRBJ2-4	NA	CASNTGRRQGWDIQYF	TGTGCCAGTAACACCGGTCGGCGGCAGGGGTGGGACATTCAGTACTTC
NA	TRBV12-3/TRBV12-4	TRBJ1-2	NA	CAVQVPGYTF	TGTGCCGTACAGGTTCCTGGCTACACCTTC
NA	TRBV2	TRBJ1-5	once	CASGRGINQPQHF	TGTGCCAGCGGGCGGGGGATCAATCAGCCCCAGCATTTT
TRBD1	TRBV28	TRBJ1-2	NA	CASSFGDSYGYTF	TGTGCCAGCAGTTTCGGGGACAGCTATGGCTACACCTTC
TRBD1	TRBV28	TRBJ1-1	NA	CASSGWTGVTEAFF	TGTGCCAGCAGTGGGTGGACAGGGGTCACTGAAGCTTTCTTT
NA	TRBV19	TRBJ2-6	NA	CASSQDIGANVLTF	TGTGCCAGTAGCCAAGACATCGGGGCCAACGTCCTGACTTTC
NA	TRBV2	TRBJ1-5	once	CASSGVGVWQPQHF	TGTGCCAGCAGTGGAGTAGGGGTGTGGCAGCCCCAGCATTTT
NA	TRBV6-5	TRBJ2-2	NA	CASSYLVSGAGELFF	TGTGCCAGCAGTTACCTGGTATCAGGGGCCGGGGAGCTGTTTTTT
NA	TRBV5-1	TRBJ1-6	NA	CASSLDPTGPGGSPLHF	TGCGCCAGCAGCTTGGACCCAACAGGCCCTGGGGGGTCACCCCTCCACTTT
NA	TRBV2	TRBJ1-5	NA	CASSVRGAKDQPQHF	TGTGCCAGCAGCGTCCGGGGGGCTAAGGATCAGCCCCAGCATTTT
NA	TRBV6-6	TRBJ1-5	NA	CASSLVAQGDQPQHF	TGTGCCAGCAGTCTGGTGGCGCAGGGCGATCAGCCCCAGCATTTT
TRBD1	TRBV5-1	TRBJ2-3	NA	CASRPQGAKSDTQYF	TGCGCCAGCAGACCACAGGGGGCGAAATCGGATACGCAGTATTTT
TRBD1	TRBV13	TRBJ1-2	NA	CASSPRTGVLDGYTF	TGTGCCAGCAGCCCTAGGACAGGGGTGCTGGATGGCTACACCTTC
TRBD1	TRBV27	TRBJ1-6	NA	CASTEGQNNSPLHF	TGTGCCAGCACGGAGGGACAGAATAATTCACCCCTCCACTTT
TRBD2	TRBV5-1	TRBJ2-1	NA	CASSFSGEPYNEQFF	TGCGCCAGCAGCTTTAGCGGGGAACCCTACAATGAGCAGTTCTTC
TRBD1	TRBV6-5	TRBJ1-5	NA	CASYRGGSNQPQHF	TGTGCCAGCTACAGGGGGGGAAGCAATCAGCCCCAGCATTTT
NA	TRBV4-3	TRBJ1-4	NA	CASSPGTGMGEKLFF	TGCGCCAGCAGCCCCGGTACAGGGATGGGTGAAAAACTGTTTTTT
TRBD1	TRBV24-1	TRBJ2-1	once	CATQSGGYNEQFF	TGTGCCACCCAATCAGGGGGATACAATGAGCAGTTCTTC
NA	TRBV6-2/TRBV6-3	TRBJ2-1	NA	CASSTGTQLGGEQFF	TGTGCCAGCAGTACCGGGACCCAACTCGGGGGTGAGCAGTTCTTC